The entry below gives a single TCR beta chain sequence along with its context. The antigen is not known. The sample is drawn from a study of regulatory T cells in long-lasting Graves disease. The study's findings and limits: Between persistent patients, 2,500 to 3,500 public clonotypes were shared, exceeding the approximately 940 shared between new patients. A reduction in accuracy may have resulted from the small sample size. Favored usage of TRBV28, TRBJ1-2 and TRBJ2-5 was recorded in persistent disease.

Time point defined: persistent/refractory GD, antithyroid drugs over 5 years with positive TRAb. Making the TCR library involved RNA that had been extracted from PBMCs. The CDR3 covers 13 residues. Germline CDR1 and CDR2: SQVTM and ANQGSEA. Deletions cut 7 bases from V and 0 bases from J, with 10 bases between. iRepertoire HTBI primers and Arm-PCR of CDR3 regions built TCR beta libraries. TCRdb fed the multiplex PCR reads into MiXCR, producing one record per CDR3 protein. Among 650,000 to 700,000 distinct CDR3 sequences, approximately 31% were seen once, and the ten largest hold around 40%. The TCR comes from a female donor with Graves disease. Here the sequenced sample was peripheral blood mononuclear cells (PBMCs), taken when the disease was refractory, from a patient treated with antithyroid drugs. The J gene is TRBJ1-5, the V gene TRBV29-1, with TRBD1 as a possible D gene (5 bases). This chain's CDR3 is CSGGGYSNQPQHF. The CDR3 coding sequence is TGCAGCGGTGGGGGGTATAGCAATCAGCCCCAGCATTTT.